The 14 T cell receptor beta chains below all came from one sample that was sequenced in a study of OX40 agonist ivuxolimab in advanced cancers. Some clones are missing from TCRdb's copy, which holds only in-frame ones; the method was immunoSEQ multiplex PCR. This table has about 75,000 clones, 86% appearing once. The sequenced sample was CD4+ or CD8+ T cells sorted from blood, obtained in a trial of the OX40 agonist ivuxolimab. The receptors were sampled from an adult with an advanced solid tumor such as melanoma, head and neck, liver or kidney cancer.

The J gene is TRBJ2-5, the V gene TRBV5-1, with 7 positions matching TRBD2. From germline, CDR1 is SGHRS and CDR2 YFSETQ. V gave up 4 bases and J gave up 3 bases; unmatched junction bases: 9. The CDR3 runs 15 residues. CDR3 in amino acids: CASSRSGAGEETQYF. CDR3 bases: TGCGCCAGCAGCCGTTCAGGCGCGGGGGAAGAGACCCAGTACTTC.

V usage is TRBV2 and J usage is TRBJ2-2, with D hard to call. This CDR3 comprises 16 residues. The V and J ends lost 6 bases and 1 base respectively, with 15 bases between them. Germline V CDR1 and CDR2: SNHLY, FYNNEI. CDR3 region: CASSRVRQRNTGELFF. The CDR3 nucleotides are TGTGCCAGCAGCCGGGTTAGACAAAGGAACACCGGGGAGCTGTTTTTT.

Remarks on this clone: Other nucleotide sequences in the sample specify the same CDR3. The rearrangement joins TRBV7-2 to TRBJ1-6; TRBD1 is a possible D gene (6 bases). The V end lost 3 bases, the J end lost 9 bases, and 9 bases lay between the germline ends. Germline loops: CDR1 SGHTA, CDR2 FQGNSA. The CDR3 is made up of 13 amino acids. DNA for the CDR3: TGTGCCAGCAGCTTGCAGGGGAGTTCACCCCTCCACTTT. Translated, it gives CASSLQGSSPLHF.

The rearrangement links TRBV4-2 to TRBJ2-3; no firm D call. In germline, CDR1 is LGHNA, CDR2 YNFKEQ. The CDR3 loop spans 14 amino acids. The V end lost 0 bases, the J end lost 5 bases, and 9 bases lay between the germline ends. CDR3 region: CASSQEGSVDTQYF. In DNA, the CDR3 is TGTGCCAGCAGCCAAGAAGGTAGTGTAGATACGCAGTATTTT.

V and J are TRBV6-5 and TRBJ1-5; a weak D match, TRBD1 (5 bases). The CDR3 has 15 amino acids. Trimming removed 2 bases from V and 0 bases from J, with 8 bases in between. Looked up from germline, CDR1 is MNHEY and CDR2 is SVGAGI. CDR3 coding DNA: TGTGCCAGCAGTTACGACAGATATAGCAATCAGCCCCAGCATTTT. This sequence encodes CASSYDRYSNQPQHF.

The chain has TRBV7-2 and TRBJ2-3; the match to TRBD2 covers 8 bases. From germline, CDR1 is SGHTA and CDR2 FQGNSA. CDR3 length equals 17 residues. The ends lost 2 bases at V and 0 bases at J; junction bases unmatched: 7. The CDR3 nucleotides are TGTGCCAGCAGCTTAATGGGCGGGGGGACTAGCACAGATACGCAGTATTTT. It codes for CASSLMGGGTSTDTQYF.

The chain recombines TRBV7-6 with TRBJ2-7; possibly TRBD2 for D (6 bases). The CDR3 sequence is 13 residues long. The germline V and J ends were trimmed by 5 bases and 3 bases, with 11 bases remaining between them. Germline CDR1 and CDR2: SGHVS and FNYEAQ. CDR3 sequence (DNA): TGTGCCAGCAGCCCCTCCGGGGGCTACGAGCAGTACTTC. Protein product: CASSPSGGYEQYF.

This clone was recorded once. The gene calls are TRBV5-1 and TRBJ2-3; the D is unclear. The CDR3 loop spans 15 amino acids. CDR1 and CDR2 from the germline V gene are SGHRS and YFSETQ. Trimming pared 0 bases from V and 1 base from J, leaving 9 bases between. CDR3 in amino acids: CASSLVVGGTDTQYF. In DNA, the CDR3 is TGCGCCAGCAGCTTGGTTGTCGGAGGCACAGATACGCAGTATTTT.

The rearrangement links TRBV19 to TRBJ2-3, with TRBD2 matching 10 bases. V lost 3 bases to trimming and J lost 6 bases; unmatched junction nucleotides: 6. The CDR3 length is 15 residues. Per the germline V gene, CDR1 is LNHDA and CDR2 is SQIVND (reference sequence). This chain's CDR3 is CASSIGAGGADTQYF. CDR3 DNA sequence: TGTGCCAGTAGTATTGGAGCGGGGGGGGCGGATACGCAGTATTTT.

The rearrangement joins TRBV19 to TRBJ2-2; D unclear. Germline V gene data show CDR1 as LNHDA and CDR2 as SQIVND (reference sequence). This CDR3 region has 16 residues. V was trimmed by 5 bases and J by 6 bases, leaving 19 bases between them. Written as DNA, the CDR3 is TGTGCCAGTAGTTTTTTTGGCACTGGTAGGGCCGGGGAGCTGTTTTTT. Translated, it gives CASSFFGTGRAGELFF.

The chain combines TRBV20-1 with TRBJ2-7, with 9 bases matching TRBD1. CDR1 and CDR2 from the germline V gene are DFQATT and SNEGSKA (reference sequence). V lost 1 base to trimming and J lost 12 bases; unmatched junction nucleotides: 4. CDR3 length: 11 amino acids. The DNA of the CDR3 is TGCAGTGCTAGAGTAACAGGGGGCCTGTACTTC. Encoded protein: CSARVTGGLYF.

In the case of this clone: Relative to the germline gene, one junction end is altered; a read error may explain this. The V and J genes are TRBV19 and TRBJ2-2; D perhaps matches TRBD1 (7 bases). Germline lookup yields CDR1 LNHDA and CDR2 SQIVND (reference sequence). This CDR3 comprises 12 residues. The CDR3 is CASSLQQGGLFF. DNA of the CDR3: TGTGCCAGTAGTCTTCAGCAGGGGGGGCTGTTTTTT.

The chain is built from TRBV7-9 and TRBJ1-1; perhaps TRBD1 as D (5 bases). The ends were cut back, 1 base at V and 1 base at J, with 10 bases in the middle. CDR1 and CDR2 from the germline V gene are SEHNR and FQNEAQ (reference sequence). This CDR3 has 15 amino acids. CDR3 bases: TGTGCCAGCAGCTTAGGGGGGATGGAGAACACTGAAGCTTTCTTT. Its translation is CASSLGGMENTEAFF.

The chain links TRBV5-1 to TRBJ2-2; D call uncertain. The CDR3 totals 14 residues. The V end lost 0 bases, the J end lost 7 bases, and 10 bases lay between the germline ends. Per the germline V gene, CDR1 is SGHRS and CDR2 is YFSETQ. Here the CDR3 DNA reads TGCGCCAGCAGCTTGGTGCTAGACGTCGGGGAGCTGTTTTTT. Translated, it gives CASSLVLDVGELFF.